The 18 T cell receptor beta chains listed next were all sequenced from one sample in a study of T-cell reconstitution after alpha-beta-depleted transplantation in children. Using unique molecular identifiers, the investigators prepared the TCRbeta library. TCRdb reanalysed the PCR reads using MiXCR and keeps one entry per CDR3 protein. The sample holds more than 150,000 distinct CDR3 sequences, more than 6.5% seen once. The specimen comprised PBMCs from the stem cell graft donor, sampled from the stem cell graft. Source of these receptors: a human donor who donated a stem cell graft to a child with Wiskott-Aldrich syndrome.

This clonotype was counted many times. The rearrangement uses TRBV3-1 and TRBJ2-7; 8 bases match TRBD2. The CDR3 spans 14 residues. From germline, CDR1 is LGHDT and CDR2 YNNKEL (reference sequence). The V gene end was trimmed by 5 bases and the J gene end by 0 bases; junction bases not matched to a gene: 3. CDR3 in amino acids: CASSTSGLSYEQYF. DNA for the CDR3: TGTGCCAGCAGCACTAGCGGCCTCTCCTACGAGCAGTACTTC.

This clonotype was counted many times. The J gene is TRBJ2-1, the V gene TRBV5-1, with 7 bases that match TRBD2. CDR3 size: 15 residues. CDR1 and CDR2 from the germline V gene are SGHRS and YFSETQ. Unmatched junction bases numbered 5, after V lost 4 bases and J lost 1 base. The CDR3 reads CASSLRETSYNEQFF. The CDR3 DNA is TGCGCCAGCAGCCTGCGGGAGACGTCCTACAATGAGCAGTTCTTC.

The table lists this clonotype with many counts. This sequence joins TRBV24-1 and TRBJ1-1; TRBD1 is a possible D gene (5 bases). CDR1 KGHDR and CDR2 SFDVKD come from the germline V gene. The CDR3 is made up of 11 amino acids. Trimming took 12 bases from V and 9 from J, leaving 16 bases between them. The CDR3 DNA reads TGTGCCTCGGCGTCGGGGGGGAAAGCTTTCTTT. Translation gives CASASGGKAFF.

This clonotype was picked up many times. This sequence joins TRBV15 and TRBJ2-2, with a tentative D call TRBD1 (5 bases). CDR3 length equals 16 residues. The V end lost 6 bases, the J end lost 3 bases, and 17 bases lay between the germline ends. From germline, CDR1 is LNHNV and CDR2 YYDKDF (reference sequence). The CDR3 sequence: CATRGRADTDTGELFF. Written as DNA, the CDR3 is TGTGCCACCAGAGGCAGGGCCGACACTGACACCGGGGAGCTGTTTTTT.

This clonotype was seen a few times. This CDR3 reads CAISEVRGGTELNTGELFF. Here the CDR3 DNA reads TGTGCCATCAGTGAGGTTCGGGGCGGGACAGAACTCAACACCGGGGAGCTGTTTTTT. The chain couples TRBV10-3 to TRBJ2-2, with D perhaps matching TRBD1 (7 bases). Trimming stripped 2 bases from V and 2 bases from J, with 21 bases between. CDR1 is ENHRY, CDR2 SYGVKD, per germline. This CDR3 is 19 amino acids long.

This clonotype occurred many times. The genes are TRBV5-1 and TRBJ2-1; a weak D match, TRBD2 (6 bases). V lost 1 base to trimming and J lost 6 bases, with 14 bases between them. Looked up from germline, CDR1 is SGHRS and CDR2 is YFSETQ. The CDR3 sequence is 15 residues long. This chain's CDR3 is CASSLITGVSNEQFF. The DNA for the CDR3 is TGCGCCAGCAGCTTGATCACGGGAGTCAGCAATGAGCAGTTCTTC.

This chain joins TRBV11-2 and TRBJ2-1, with D unclear. Germline CDR1 SGHAT, CDR2 FQNNGV. The CDR3 length is 12 residues. Trimming took 4 bases from V and 6 from J, leaving 7 bases between them. The CDR3 reads CASSSYVNEQFF. As DNA, the CDR3 is TGTGCCAGCAGCTCGTACGTCAATGAGCAGTTCTTC. The variable domain in full, with the rest retrieved from reference TRBV11-2 and TRBJ2-1, is EAGVAQSPRYKIIEKRQSVAFWCNPISGHATLYWYQQILGQGPKLLIQFQNNGVVDDSQLPKDRFSAERLKGVDSTLKIQPAKLEDSAVYLCASSSYVNEQFFGPGTRLTVL.

This clonotype was counted many times. The V call is TRBV4-3, the J call TRBJ2-3; D is perhaps TRBD2 (5 bases). The CDR3 runs to 17 residues. V was cut by 4 bases and J by 1 base, with 18 bases left in between. Germline CDR1 is LGHNA and CDR2 is YSLEER. CDR3 DNA: TGCGCCAGCAGCCCGAGCGGCAGTGGTTACGGCACAGATACGCAGTATTTT. Amino acid sequence: CASSPSGSGYGTDTQYF.

In this sample, this clonotype turned up many times. The CDR3 nucleotides are TGCAGTGCTAGAACCCCGCGGGAGCAGTACTTC. Residues: CSARTPREQYF. The V call is TRBV20-1, the J call TRBJ2-7; D gene uncertain. This CDR3 is 11 amino acids long. The V and J ends lost 2 bases and 7 bases respectively, with 9 bases between them. Per germline, CDR1 DFQATT and CDR2 SNEGSKA (reference sequence).

This clonotype has ten or more counts. The V gene is TRBV10-1, the J gene TRBJ2-2; D is perhaps TRBD1 (6 bases). The V end was cut by 2 bases, the J end by 4 bases, with 14 bases between. This CDR3 has 16 amino acids. Germline CDR1 WNHNN, CDR2 SYGVQD (reference sequence). The DNA for the CDR3 is TGCGCCAGCAGTGAGCCAGGGGCAGGGGCCACCGGGGAGCTGTTTTTT. Translated, it gives CASSEPGAGATGELFF.

This clonotype was recorded many times. The chain joins TRBV5-1 to TRBJ2-1; 7 bases are a match to TRBD2. The CDR3 is 16 amino acids. Germline loops: CDR1 SGHRS, CDR2 YFSETQ. V trimming: 6 bases; J trimming: 3 bases; junction bases outside the gene matches: 12. The CDR3 DNA reads TGCGCCAGCACCACCTCGGCCCAGCGGGACTACAATGAGCAGTTCTTC. Protein sequence: CASTTSAQRDYNEQFF.

The V gene is TRBV14, the J gene TRBJ1-4, with D unclear. The CDR3 has 15 residues. Germline loops: CDR1 SGHDN, CDR2 FVKESK. The ends were cut back, 0 bases at V and 8 bases at J, with 13 bases in the middle. CDR3 in amino acids: CASSQDVRSTEKLFF. Written as DNA, the CDR3 is TGTGCCAGCAGCCAAGATGTGCGGTCCACGGAAAAACTGTTTTTT.

Many counts were recorded for this clonotype. V usage is TRBV15 and J usage is TRBJ2-5; no reliable D call. V lost 0 bases to trimming and J lost 2 bases, with 7 bases between them. CDR1 and CDR2 (germline): LNHNV, YYDKDF (reference sequence). The CDR3 has 14 amino acids. The DNA of the CDR3 is TGTGCCACCAGCAGAGACAGGTTTCAAGAGACCCAGTACTTC. This sequence encodes CATSRDRFQETQYF.

This clonotype came up many times. The chain combines TRBV11-3 with TRBJ2-3; 11 bases are a match to TRBD2. Germline V CDR1 and CDR2: SGHNT, YENEEA. The J segment lost 2 bases and the V segment lost 3 bases, leaving 19 bases of the junction unmatched. The CDR3 length is 21 residues. The DNA for the CDR3 is TGTGCCAGCAGCTTTGGACTTCCCCCGGGACTAGCGGATCGGGACACAGATACGCAGTATTTT. It specifies CASSFGLPPGLADRDTDTQYF.

This clonotype has ten or more counts. J is TRBJ2-1 and V is TRBV7-2, with D unresolved. CDR1 is SGHTA, CDR2 FQGNSA, per germline. This CDR3 has 17 amino acids. V was clipped by 2 bases and J by 0 bases, with 14 bases between them. The CDR3 region has the DNA TGTGCCAGCAGCTTAAAGGGTAGCTCGAGCTCCTACAATGAGCAGTTCTTC. Protein: CASSLKGSSSSYNEQFF.

At least ten counts were recorded for this clonotype. This chain links TRBV7-2 with TRBJ2-2, with TRBD2 matching 10 bases. V shed 2 bases and J 0 bases; nucleotides not matched to a gene: 6. The CDR3 is made up of 18 amino acids. Per germline, CDR1 SGHTA and CDR2 FQGNSA. The CDR3 loop is CASSLKRGGSTNTGELFF. The CDR3 nucleotides are TGTGCCAGCAGCTTAAAGCGGGGGGGCTCTACGAACACCGGGGAGCTGTTTTTT. The full variable domain, rest sourced from reference TRBV7-2 and TRBJ2-2, is GAGVSQSPSNKVTEKGKDVELRCDPISGHTALYWYRQSLGQGLEFLIYFQGNSAPDKSGLPSDRFSAERTGGSVSTLTIQRTQQEDSAVYLCASSLKRGGSTNTGELFFGEGSRLTVL.

This clonotype was seen many times. This chain uses TRBV6-5 with TRBJ1-3; D ambiguous. CDR1 is MNHEY and CDR2 is SVGAGI in the germline V gene. This CDR3 region has 16 residues. Trimming took off 0 bases at V and 4 bases at J, with 13 bases between the two ends. This chain's CDR3 is CASSYSLDPAGNTIYF. The CDR3 region has the DNA TGTGCCAGCAGTTACTCGTTGGACCCGGCGGGAAACACCATATATTTT.

This clonotype was observed a few times. The chain is built from TRBV3-1 and TRBJ2-4; 11 nucleotides line up with TRBD2. The CDR3 consists of 16 residues. Germline lookup yields CDR1 LGHDT and CDR2 YNNKEL (reference sequence). V lost 3 bases and J lost 0; bases outside the gene matches: 1. The CDR3 sequence: CASSQTSGEAKNIQYF. The CDR3 coding sequence is TGTGCCAGCAGCCAGACTAGCGGGGAAGCCAAAAACATTCAGTACTTC.